This entry concerns a single T cell receptor (beta chain). Its antigen is unknown. cDNA encoding TCRalpha and TCRbeta underwent two nested PCRs of roughly 16 and 10 cycles, each of which was followed by bead purification. TCRdb re-called the 5' RACE reads and shows each CDR3 protein once, DNA omitted. The sample's table shows over 150,000 distinct CDR3 sequences. This entry comes from a study of monozygotic twins with inflammatory bowel disease. General study results and limits: Different T cell subtypes could not be distinguished.

Germline assignment: CDR1 MNHEY and CDR2 SVGAGI. The CDR3 sequence is 16 residues long. The TCR comes from a human donor with ulcerative colitis or Crohn's disease, or a healthy co-twin of an affected twin (not recorded which). This sequence joins TRBV6-5 and TRBJ1-6; TCRdb designates TRBD1, a call that cannot be tested without DNA. The specimen sequenced was blood. The CDR3 loop is CASSYSNRAHNSPLHF.